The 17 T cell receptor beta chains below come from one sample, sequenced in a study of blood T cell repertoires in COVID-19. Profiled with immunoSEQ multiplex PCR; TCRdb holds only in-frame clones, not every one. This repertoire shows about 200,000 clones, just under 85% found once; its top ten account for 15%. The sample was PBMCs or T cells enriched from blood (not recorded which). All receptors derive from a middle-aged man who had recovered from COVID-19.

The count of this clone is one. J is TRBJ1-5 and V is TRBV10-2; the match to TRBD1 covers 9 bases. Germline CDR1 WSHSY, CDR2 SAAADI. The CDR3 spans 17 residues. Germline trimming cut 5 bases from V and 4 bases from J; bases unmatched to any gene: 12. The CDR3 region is CASSPSTGTGPNQPQHF. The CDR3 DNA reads TGCGCCAGCAGTCCCAGCACCGGGACAGGGCCTAATCAGCCCCAGCATTTT.

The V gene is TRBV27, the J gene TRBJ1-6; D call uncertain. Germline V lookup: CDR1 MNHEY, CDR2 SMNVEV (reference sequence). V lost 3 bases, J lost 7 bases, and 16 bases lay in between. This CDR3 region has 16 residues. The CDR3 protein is CASSFSGFNGNSPLHF. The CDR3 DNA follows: TGTGCCAGCAGTTTTTCCGGGTTTAATGGAAATTCACCCCTCCACTTT.

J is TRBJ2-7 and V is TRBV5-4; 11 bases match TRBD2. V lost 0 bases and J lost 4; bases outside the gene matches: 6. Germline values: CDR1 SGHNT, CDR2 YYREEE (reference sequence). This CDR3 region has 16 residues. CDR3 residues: CASSLAVAGGPYEQYF. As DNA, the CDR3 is TGTGCCAGCAGCTTGGCGGTAGCGGGAGGGCCGTACGAGCAGTACTTC.

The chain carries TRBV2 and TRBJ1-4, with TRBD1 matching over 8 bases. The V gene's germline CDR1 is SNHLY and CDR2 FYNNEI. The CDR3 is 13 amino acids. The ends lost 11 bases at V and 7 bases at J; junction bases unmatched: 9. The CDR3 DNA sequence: TGTGCCGGACAGGGCCCCAATTTTGAAAAACTGTTTTTT. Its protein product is CAGQGPNFEKLFF.

This CDR3 is CAWSGGEKLFF. For the CDR3, the DNA is TGTGCCTGGAGTGGCGGGGAAAAACTGTTTTTT. The chain recombines TRBV30 with TRBJ1-4; unclear D gene. Germline V lookup: CDR1 GTSNPN, CDR2 SVGIG (reference sequence). Trimming pared 1 base from V and 8 bases from J, leaving 5 bases between. The CDR3 spans 11 residues.

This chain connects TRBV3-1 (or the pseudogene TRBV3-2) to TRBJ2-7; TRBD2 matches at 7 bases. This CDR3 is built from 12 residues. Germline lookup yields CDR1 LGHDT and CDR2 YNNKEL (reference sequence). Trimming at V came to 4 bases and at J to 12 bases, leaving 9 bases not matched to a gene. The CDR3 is CASSPLGGSLYF. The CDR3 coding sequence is TGTGCCAGCAGCCCCCTCGGGGGGAGTCTGTACTTC.

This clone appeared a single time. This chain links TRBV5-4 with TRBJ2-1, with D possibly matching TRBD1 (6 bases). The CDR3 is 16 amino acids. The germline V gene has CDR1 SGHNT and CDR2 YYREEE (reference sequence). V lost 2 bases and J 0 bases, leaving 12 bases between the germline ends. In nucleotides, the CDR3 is TGTGCCAGCAGCTTTGAGAGGGGGAGCTCCTACAATGAGCAGTTCTTC. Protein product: CASSFERGSSYNEQFF.

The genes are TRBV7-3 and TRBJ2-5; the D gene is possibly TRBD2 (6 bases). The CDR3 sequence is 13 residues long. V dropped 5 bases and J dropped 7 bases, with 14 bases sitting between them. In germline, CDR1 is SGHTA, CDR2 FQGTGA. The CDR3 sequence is CASSREKVGTQYF. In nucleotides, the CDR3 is TGTGCCAGCAGCCGGGAGAAGGTTGGGACCCAGTACTTC.

DNA for the CDR3: TGCGCCAGCAGTGAATACAGGGGGAATTCACCCCTCCACTTT. Translated, it gives CASSEYRGNSPLHF. This chain joins TRBV10-2 and TRBJ1-6, with 8 nucleotides matching TRBD1. V lost 3 bases to trimming and J lost 7 bases; unmatched junction nucleotides: 2. In germline, CDR1 is WSHSY, CDR2 SAAADI. The CDR3 sequence is 14 residues long.

The CDR3 protein is CAWSGLAGSVETQYF. CDR3 sequence (DNA): TGTGCCTGGAGTGGGCTAGCGGGATCGGTTGAGACCCAGTACTTC. V usage is TRBV30 and J usage is TRBJ2-5; 9 nucleotides line up with TRBD2. Germline CDR1 and CDR2: GTSNPN and SVGIG (reference sequence). The V and J ends lost 1 base and 5 bases, in that order; junction bases with no gene match: 8. The CDR3 is made up of 15 amino acids.

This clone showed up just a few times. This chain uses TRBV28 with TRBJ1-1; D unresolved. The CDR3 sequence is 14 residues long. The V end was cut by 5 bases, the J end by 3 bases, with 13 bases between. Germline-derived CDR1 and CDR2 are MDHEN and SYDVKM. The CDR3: CASSRHGSHTEAFF. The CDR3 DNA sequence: TGTGCCAGCAGTAGACATGGATCGCACACTGAAGCTTTCTTT.

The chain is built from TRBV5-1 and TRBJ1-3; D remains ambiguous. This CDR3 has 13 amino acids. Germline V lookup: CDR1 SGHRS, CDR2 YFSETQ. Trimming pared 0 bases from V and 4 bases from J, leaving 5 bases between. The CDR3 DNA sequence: TGCGCCAGCAGCTTGGGAGCCGGAAACACCATATATTTT. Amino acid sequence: CASSLGAGNTIYF.

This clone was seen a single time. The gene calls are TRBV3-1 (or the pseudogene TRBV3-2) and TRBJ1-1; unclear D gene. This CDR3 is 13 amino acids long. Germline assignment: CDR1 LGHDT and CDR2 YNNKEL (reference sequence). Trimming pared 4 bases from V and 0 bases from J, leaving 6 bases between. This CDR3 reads CASSLQLNTEAFF. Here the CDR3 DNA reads TGTGCCAGCAGCCTACAATTGAACACTGAAGCTTTCTTT.

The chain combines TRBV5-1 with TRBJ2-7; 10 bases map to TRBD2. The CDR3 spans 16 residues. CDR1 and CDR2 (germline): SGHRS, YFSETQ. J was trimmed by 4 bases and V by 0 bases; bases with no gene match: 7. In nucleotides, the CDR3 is TGCGCCAGCAGCTTGGCTCTAGCGGGGGAAGGATACGAGCAGTACTTC. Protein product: CASSLALAGEGYEQYF.

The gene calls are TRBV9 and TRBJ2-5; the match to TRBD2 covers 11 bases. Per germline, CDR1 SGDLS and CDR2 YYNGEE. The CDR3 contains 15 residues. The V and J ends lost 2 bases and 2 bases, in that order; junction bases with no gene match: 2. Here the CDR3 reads CASSVGLAAQETQYF. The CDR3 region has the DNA TGTGCCAGCAGCGTGGGACTAGCGGCTCAAGAGACCCAGTACTTC. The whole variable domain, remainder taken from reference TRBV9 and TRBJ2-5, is DSGVTQTPKHLITATGQRVTLRCSPRSGDLSVYWYQQSLDQGLQFLIQYYNGEERAKGNILERFSAQQFPDLHSELNLSSLELGDSALYFCASSVGLAAQETQYFGPGTRLLVL.

For the CDR3, the DNA is TGTGCCAGTACCACCACCGGGACAGGGGCATATGGCTACACCTTC. Its translation: CASTTTGTGAYGYTF. The chain recombines TRBV19 with TRBJ1-2, with 10 bases matching TRBD1. V shed 7 bases, J shed 5 bases, and the junction held 10 bases outside the gene matches. In germline, CDR1 is LNHDA, CDR2 SQIVND (reference sequence). This CDR3 has 15 residues.

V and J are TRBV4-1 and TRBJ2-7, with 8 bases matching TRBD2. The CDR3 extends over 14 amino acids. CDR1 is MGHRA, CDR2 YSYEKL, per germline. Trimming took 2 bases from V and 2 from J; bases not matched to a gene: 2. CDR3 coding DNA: TGCGCCAGCAGCCAAAGGCGGGGGGCCTACGAGCAGTACTTC. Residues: CASSQRRGAYEQYF.